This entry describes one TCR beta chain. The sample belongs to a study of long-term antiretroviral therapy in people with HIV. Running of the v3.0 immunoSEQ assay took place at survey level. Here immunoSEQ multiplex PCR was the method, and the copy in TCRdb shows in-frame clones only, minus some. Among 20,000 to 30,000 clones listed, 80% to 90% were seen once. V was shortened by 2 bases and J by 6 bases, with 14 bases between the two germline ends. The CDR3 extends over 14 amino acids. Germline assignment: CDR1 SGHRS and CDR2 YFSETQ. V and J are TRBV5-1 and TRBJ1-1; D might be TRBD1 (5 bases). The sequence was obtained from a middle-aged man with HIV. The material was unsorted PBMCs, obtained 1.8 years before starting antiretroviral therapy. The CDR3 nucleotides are TGCGCCAGCAGCTTAGGGAGGGACTTGGCTGAAGCTTTCTTT. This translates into CASSLGRDLAEAFF.